This passage covers 5 T cell receptor beta chains from one sample sequenced in a study of response to subunit inactivated influenza vaccine (dated by TCRdb to between 2017 and 2018). To prepare the library, RT-PCR was applied. Sequencing was carried out with an Illumina HiSeq 2500. TCRdb applied fastp at Q25 and MiXCR to the public reads, then kept only in-frame beta chains. Each CDR3 protein appears once, grouped with its most common genes and DNA. The sample includes 750,000 to 850,000 distinct CDR3 sequences, with roughly 18% observed a single time. Of the sample, 9.5% to 13% falls within the top ten clones. The sequencing used PBMCs from blood, collected 5 days after vaccination. The receptors shown here come from a man in his fifties or sixties who received an inactivated influenza vaccine. Donor details come from another sample of the same person, matched by shared clones.

This sequence joins TRBV12-3 or TRBV12-4 and TRBJ2-2; 7 positions match TRBD1. The CDR3 is made up of 15 amino acids. After removal of 3 bases from V and 1 base from J, the junction contained 2 bases not matched to a gene. The CDR3 DNA reads TGTGCCAGCAGTTTTGGACAGGAGAACACCGGGGAGCTGTTTTTT. Translating gives CASSFGQENTGELFF.

The chain links TRBV3-1 to TRBJ2-3; TRBD2 aligns across 8 bases. The V and J ends lost 2 bases and 3 bases, in that order; junction bases with no gene match: 7. The CDR3 loop spans 16 amino acids. Germline-derived CDR1 and CDR2 are LGHDT and YNNKEL (reference sequence). The CDR3 DNA sequence: TGTGCCAGCAGCCAATCGGGCGGGGGGCAGACAGATACGCAGTATTTT. It codes for CASSQSGGGQTDTQYF.

V is TRBV10-3 and J is TRBJ2-3; TRBD1 or TRBD2 may be the D gene (5 bases each). V shed 10 bases and J shed 2 bases, with 13 bases lying between them. This CDR3 region has 13 residues. Germline lookup yields CDR1 ENHRY and CDR2 SYGVKD. CDR3 coding DNA: TGTGCCACTGGTAGGGACCTCACAGATACGCAGTATTTT. As protein: CATGRDLTDTQYF.

J is TRBJ2-5 and V is TRBV20-1; 14 bases line up with TRBD2. This CDR3 region has 16 residues. Trimming removed 0 bases from V and 7 bases from J; junction bases left unmatched: 7. Germline V gives CDR1 DFQATT, CDR2 SNEGSKA (reference sequence). This CDR3 is CSARDGTSGGPGTQYF. CDR3 nucleotide sequence: TGCAGTGCTAGAGATGGGACTAGCGGGGGCCCGGGGACCCAGTACTTC.

CDR3 in amino acids: CSARAFSGTEAFF. The CDR3 DNA follows: TGCAGTGCTAGAGCGTTTTCCGGCACTGAAGCTTTCTTT. V usage is TRBV20-1 and J usage is TRBJ1-1, with D uncertain. Germline V gene data show CDR1 as DFQATT and CDR2 as SNEGSKA (reference sequence). The germline V and J ends were trimmed by 1 base and 4 bases, with 10 bases remaining between them. The CDR3 covers 13 residues.